The TCR beta chain described here comes from a study of T cells in Graves' hyperthyroidism and ophthalmopathy. Findings and limits, study-wide: Blood held most thyroid clonotypes expanded above 0.001 frequency.

The CDR3 regions of TCR beta were amplified from RNA transcripts. The TCR CDR3 was amplified in a first-round RT-PCR using the HTBI primer set. TCRdb re-analysed the multiplex PCR reads in MiXCR, keeping a single row per CDR3 protein. The sample lists about 360,000 distinct CDR3 sequences; about a fifth were seen once. This clonotype was seen ten or more times. Its antigen is unidentified. The CDR3 is made up of 17 amino acids. Losses at the gene ends were 4 bases for V and 4 bases for J; bases not matched to a gene: 10. Germline V gives CDR1 ENHRY, CDR2 SYGVKD. The sample consisted of blood. This clonotype was obtained from a woman aged 18-30 years with Graves' hyperthyroidism. The chain joins TRBV10-3 to TRBJ1-5, with TRBD1 matching over 10 bases. The DNA of the CDR3 is TGTGCCATCAGTGGTAGTGACAGGGGGCCGGGGAATCAGCCCCAGCATTTT. Protein: CAISGSDRGPGNQPQHF.